This T cell receptor beta chain was obtained from a study of T cells in Graves' hyperthyroidism and ophthalmopathy. Study results and caveats: Appearing also in blood were most of the thyroid clonotypes expanded above 0.001. A median approximately 6.5 months before onset, the model predicted ophthalmopathy.

Patients counted as stable if ophthalmopathy did not develop within 18 months. The sample holds many counts of this clonotype. Antigen unknown. CDR3 length equals 15 residues. Trimming cost V 0 bases and J 3 bases, with 10 bases left between them. The germline V gene encodes CDR1 MNHNS and CDR2 SASEGT. The source material, RNA transcripts, was used to amplify TCR beta CDR3 regions. The HTBI primer set was used in a first-round RT-PCR of the TCR CDR3. TCRdb analysed the multiplex PCR reads with MiXCR anew, one entry per CDR3 protein. The sample contains around 280,000 distinct CDR3 sequences, 12% to 15% of which appear only once.

V and J are TRBV6-1 and TRBJ2-3, with D tentatively TRBD1 (6 bases). The TCR was taken from a woman between 40 and 55 years old with Graves' hyperthyroidism. Input material: blood. CDR3 coding DNA: TGTGCCAGCAGTGAAGCGCTAACAGGGACAGATACGCAGTATTTT. Encoded protein: CASSEALTGTDTQYF.